This passage covers 11 T cell receptor beta chains from one sample sequenced in a study of T cell repertoires in cytomegalovirus infection. TCRdb passed the reads through MiXCR, listing each CDR3 protein once. Here the sample spans 130,000 or so distinct CDR3 sequences, about 6.5% being singletons. The sequenced sample was PBMCs. The receptor source for this set is a human donor in good health (CMV status not recorded). Some clones in this sample may be carry-over from other donors' samples.

CDR3 nucleotide sequence: TGTGCCAGCAGCTTGCCTAGCGGGGGGCCTAGCACAGATACGCAGTATTTT. Its protein is CASSLPSGGPSTDTQYF. J is TRBJ2-3 and V is TRBV5-4, with 11 bases identical to TRBD2. Germline V gene lookup returns CDR1 SGHNT and CDR2 YYREEE (reference sequence). The CDR3 runs 17 residues. Trimming at V came to 1 base and at J to 0 bases, leaving 4 bases not matched to a gene.

The sample holds many counts of this clonotype. J is TRBJ2-4 and V is TRBV11-2; no clear D gene. There are 15 residues in the CDR3. V was cut by 5 bases and J by 3 bases, with 14 bases left in between. CDR1 SGHAT and CDR2 FQNNGV come from the germline V gene. The CDR3 is CASSPRASNKNIQYF. CDR3 sequence (DNA): TGTGCCAGCAGCCCTAGGGCAAGTAACAAAAACATTCAGTACTTC.

This clonotype has a handful of counts. This rearrangement joins TRBV7-2 to TRBJ1-6; TRBD1 agrees at 7 bases. The germline V gene encodes CDR1 SGHTA and CDR2 FQGNSA. Trimming took 5 bases from V and 13 from J; bases not matched to a gene: 11. This CDR3 comprises 14 residues. CDR3 DNA sequence: TGTGCCAGCAGCCCCGGGACAGTCCTCGCCCCCCTCCACTTT. It is translated as CASSPGTVLAPLHF.

The rearrangement uses TRBV20-1 and TRBJ2-3; unclear D gene. The V and J ends lost 1 base and 1 base respectively, with 9 bases between them. Germline CDR1 DFQATT, CDR2 SNEGSKA (reference sequence). The CDR3 extends over 14 amino acids. The CDR3 DNA reads TGCAGTGCTAGAGCTGGCGGAGGCACAGATACGCAGTATTTT. This gives the protein CSARAGGGTDTQYF.

This sequence joins TRBV29-1 and TRBJ2-5, with D maybe TRBD2 (5 bases). The CDR3 is 12 amino acids. CDR1 is SQVTM, CDR2 ANQGSEA, per germline. The chain's CDR3 is CSAGVNVETQYF. The CDR3 region has the DNA TGCAGTGCCGGGGTCAATGTGGAGACCCAGTACTTC.

This clonotype appeared many times. The chain joins TRBV7-8 to TRBJ1-5, with a tentative D call TRBD1 (5 bases). From germline, CDR1 is SGHVS and CDR2 FQNEAQ. This CDR3 is built from 15 residues. Trimming removed 8 bases from V and 6 bases from J, with 20 bases in between. For the CDR3, the DNA is TGTGCCAGCCGCTACCAGGCGGGTAGGGGTCAGCCCCAGCATTTT. It is translated as CASRYQAGRGQPQHF.

This clonotype has at least ten counts. The chain uses TRBV12-3 or TRBV12-4 and TRBJ2-7, with 16 bases lining up with TRBD2. J lost 2 bases, V lost 3 bases, and 13 bases had no gene match. The CDR3 has 20 residues. CDR3 coding DNA: TGTGCCAGCAGTTTCGGGCTTGGGACTAGCGGGGGGGCCAAGGCCTACGAGCAGTACTTC. This gives the protein CASSFGLGTSGGAKAYEQYF.

Only a few counts were recorded for this clonotype. The V and J genes are TRBV5-1 and TRBJ2-7; D is possibly TRBD1 (7 bases). The CDR3 loop spans 13 amino acids. Germline V gene sequence: CDR1 SGHRS, CDR2 YFSETQ. The germline V and J ends were trimmed by 0 bases and 6 bases, with 10 bases remaining between them. This CDR3 is CASSLDQGGEQYF. The CDR3 bases are TGCGCCAGCAGCTTGGATCAGGGGGGCGAGCAGTACTTC.

The chain carries TRBV5-1 and TRBJ1-5, with TRBD1 as a possible D gene (6 bases). There are 15 residues in the CDR3. Germline lookup yields CDR1 SGHRS and CDR2 YFSETQ. Trimming shortened V by 0 bases and J by 7 bases, and 14 bases separated the two germline ends. The CDR3 coding sequence is TGCGCCAGCAGCTTGGGCCCGGCAGGGGACCAGCCCCAGCATTTT. Translated, it gives CASSLGPAGDQPQHF.

This clonotype was seen only a few times. The chain has TRBV27 and TRBJ2-2; no firm D call. V was pared by 4 bases and J by 1 base, with 7 bases between. Germline CDR1 is MNHEY and CDR2 is SMNVEV (reference sequence). CDR3 length equals 14 residues. CDR3 residues: CASSSSQNTGELFF. The CDR3 DNA reads TGTGCCAGCAGTTCCTCACAGAACACCGGGGAGCTGTTTTTT.

The sample holds many counts of this clonotype. CDR3 region: CASSATSGRGYEQYF. Here the CDR3 DNA reads TGTGCCAGCAGCGCCACTAGCGGCCGGGGCTACGAGCAGTACTTC. This sequence joins TRBV7-2 and TRBJ2-7; 8 nucleotides match TRBD2. The germline gives CDR1 SGHTA, CDR2 FQGNSA. The CDR3 is 15 amino acids. The V segment lost 5 bases and the J segment 3 bases; nucleotides outside the gene matches: 9.